Detailed here is one T cell receptor (beta chain). Its antigen remains unknown. Primers included in the PCR were 60 Vbeta and 13 Jbeta primers. The repertoire was sequenced with immunoSEQ multiplex PCR; TCRdb's copy has only in-frame clones and lacks some. The profile covers about 170,000 clones, with around 85% appearing a single time and 1% taken by the ten largest. The data belong to a study of cytomegalovirus exposure and HLA in healthy donors. About the research overall: Within an early data release were about 80 million unique TCRs drawn from HLA-typed donors. Falling in the Caucasian-associated ancestry cluster were about four fifths of approximately 410 genotyped donors.

Study conclusions and caveats: Most TCRs appeared rarely, but some public TCRs recurred in many donors.

CDR3 length equals 16 residues. The germline V and J ends were trimmed by 4 bases and 0 bases, with 16 bases remaining between them. The germline V gene encodes CDR1 MDHEN and CDR2 SYDVKM. The sample comprised PBMCs. The V gene is TRBV28, the J gene TRBJ2-7, with D tentatively TRBD2 (5 bases). This clonotype was obtained from a boy aged 2 to 10 in good health and CMV-seronegative. The CDR3, as DNA: TGTGCCAGCAGTTCTCGCGCGGGTGGAAGCTCCTACGAGCAGTACTTC. Residues: CASSSRAGGSSYEQYF. Supplemented by reference TRBV28 and TRBJ2-7, the full variable domain reads DVKVTQSSRYLVKRTGEKVFLECVQDMDHENMFWYRQDPGLGLRLIYFSYDVKMKEKGDIPEGYSVSREKKERFSLILESASTNQTSMYLCASSSRAGGSSYEQYFGPGTRLTVT.